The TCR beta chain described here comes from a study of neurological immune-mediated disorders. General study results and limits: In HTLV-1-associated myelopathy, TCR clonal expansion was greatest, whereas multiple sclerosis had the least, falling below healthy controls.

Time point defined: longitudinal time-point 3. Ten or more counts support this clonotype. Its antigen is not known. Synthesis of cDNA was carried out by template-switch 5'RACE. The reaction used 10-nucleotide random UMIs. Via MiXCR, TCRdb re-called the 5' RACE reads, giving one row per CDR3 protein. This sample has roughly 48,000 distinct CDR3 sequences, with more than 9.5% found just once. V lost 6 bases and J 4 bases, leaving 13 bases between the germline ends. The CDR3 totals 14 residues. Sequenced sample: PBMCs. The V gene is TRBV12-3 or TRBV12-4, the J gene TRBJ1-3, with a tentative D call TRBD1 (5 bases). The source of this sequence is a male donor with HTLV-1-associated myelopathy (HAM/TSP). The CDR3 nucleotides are TGTGCCAGCAGCCGTACTGGGGCGGGAAACACCATATATTTT. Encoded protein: CASSRTGAGNTIYF.